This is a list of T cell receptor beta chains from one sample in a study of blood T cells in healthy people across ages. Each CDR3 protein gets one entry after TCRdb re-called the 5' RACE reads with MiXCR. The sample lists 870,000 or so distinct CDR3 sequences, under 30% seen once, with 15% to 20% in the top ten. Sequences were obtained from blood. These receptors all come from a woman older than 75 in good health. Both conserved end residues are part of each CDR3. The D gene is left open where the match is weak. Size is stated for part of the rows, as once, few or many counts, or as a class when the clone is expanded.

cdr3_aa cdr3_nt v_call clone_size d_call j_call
CSARAPNSYEQYF TGCAGTGCTAGGGCCCCTAACTCCTACGAGCAGTACTTC TRBV20-1 - - TRBJ2-7
CASPPGLAGGHSYNEQFF TGTGCTAGCCCACCGGGACTAGCGGGGGGACACTCCTACAATGAGCAGTTCTTC TRBV7-7 few TRBD2 TRBJ2-1
CTSSFVVGDTQYF TGTACCAGCAGCTTCGTCGTGGGAGATACGCAGTATTTT TRBV9 - - TRBJ2-3
CASRAGWDTGELFF TGTGCCAGCAGGGCAGGGTGGGACACCGGGGAGCTGTTTTTT TRBV2 - - TRBJ2-2
CASSSGPGQDRGEQFF TGTGCCAGCAGCTCGGGACCCGGACAGGACCGCGGTGAGCAGTTCTTC TRBV7-2 many TRBD1 TRBJ2-1
CASSLGQGGDTQYF TGTGCCAGCAGCTTAGGTCAGGGGGGAGATACGCAGTATTTT TRBV7-9 many - TRBJ2-3
CSASPDNRGFTEAFF TGCAGTGCTTCTCCCGATAACAGGGGGTTCACTGAAGCTTTCTTT TRBV20-1 - TRBD1 TRBJ1-1
CASSLGEMNTEAFF TGTGCCAGCAGCCTCGGCGAAATGAACACTGAAGCTTTCTTT TRBV3-1 few - TRBJ1-1
CASSLGYKYEQYF TGTGCCAGCAGCTTAGGGTACAAGTACGAGCAGTACTTC TRBV7-2 - - TRBJ2-7
CASSPTLMGSKSTGELFF TGTGCCAGCAGTCCAACTCTTATGGGTAGCAAGAGCACCGGGGAGCTGTTTTTT TRBV2 many - TRBJ2-2
CASSTLGATQYF TGTGCCAGCAGCACCCTGGGGGCGACCCAGTACTTC TRBV7-2 - - TRBJ2-5
CASSLVGPRTEAFF TGTGCCAGCAGTTTAGTGGGGCCTCGTACTGAAGCTTTCTTT TRBV27 - - TRBJ1-1
CATSKRSGVMRNTEAFF TGTGCCACCAGCAAAAGGTCCGGGGTGATGAGGAACACTGAAGCTTTCTTT TRBV15 - - TRBJ1-1
CASSFLLGLAGTDTQYF TGTGCCAGCAGTTTTCTACTCGGACTAGCGGGCACAGATACGCAGTATTTT TRBV27 many TRBD2 TRBJ2-3
CASSRDWTQYF TGTGCCAGCAGCAGAGATTGGACCCAGTACTTC TRBV6-2/TRBV6-3 many - TRBJ2-5
CASMSGTDYNEQFF TGTGCCAGCATGTCCGGGACAGACTACAATGAGCAGTTCTTC TRBV7-9 - TRBD1 TRBJ2-1
CASSFRPGAGNTIYF TGTGCCAGCAGTTTTAGGCCAGGGGCTGGAAACACCATATATTTT TRBV27 - - TRBJ1-3
CASSFLPGRIAKNIQYF TGTGCCAGCAGTTTTCTTCCGGGACGGATAGCCAAAAACATTCAGTACTTC TRBV12-3/TRBV12-4 many - TRBJ2-4
CSARTLPGPGTYNEQFF TGCAGTGCTAGGACCCTCCCCGGCCCGGGGACCTACAATGAGCAGTTCTTC TRBV20-1 many - TRBJ2-1
CASSFGLSADTQYF TGTGCCAGCAGTTTCGGACTTTCCGCAGATACGCAGTATTTT TRBV27 - - TRBJ2-3
CASQRGGSANTGELFF TGTGCCAGCCAGCGGGGGGGAAGTGCGAACACCGGGGAGCTGTTTTTT TRBV25-1 - TRBD2 TRBJ2-2
CASSSQGAGALYEQFF TGTGCCAGCAGCTCCCAGGGAGCGGGAGCCCTTTATGAGCAGTTCTTC TRBV7-2 - TRBD2 TRBJ2-1
CASSPSTAGYEQYF TGTGCCAGCAGCCCGTCGACAGCGGGTTACGAGCAGTACTTC TRBV6-2/TRBV6-3 - - TRBJ2-7
CSVGGTGGDEQYF TGCAGTGTTGGGGGGACAGGGGGTGACGAGCAGTACTTC TRBV20-1 - TRBD1 TRBJ2-7
CSASLQGGIRSTEAFF TGCAGTGCTAGTTTGCAGGGGGGTATAAGGAGCACTGAAGCTTTCTTT TRBV20-1 - TRBD1 TRBJ1-1
CSARPLGGVQYF TGCAGTGCTAGACCACTAGGGGGGGTGCAGTATTTT TRBV20-1 few - TRBJ2-3
CASSANSNSNQPQHF TGTGCCAGCAGCGCTAATTCGAATAGCAATCAGCCCCAGCATTTT TRBV7-9 few - TRBJ1-5
CASSPSAGGAEQFF TGTGCCAGCAGCCCCAGCGCGGGGGGCGCAGAGCAGTTCTTC TRBV7-9 many TRBD2 TRBJ2-1
CASNLLTSGEGGELFF TGCGCCAGCAACCTCCTGACTAGCGGGGAGGGCGGGGAGCTGTTTTTT TRBV4-3 few TRBD2 TRBJ2-2
CASSFVAGPLNTEAFF TGTGCCAGCAGTTTCGTGGCAGGCCCACTGAACACTGAAGCTTTCTTT TRBV12-3/TRBV12-4 - - TRBJ1-1
CASSSALDRGSYEQYF TGTGCCAGCAGTTCCGCCTTAGACAGGGGATCCTACGAGCAGTACTTC TRBV6-6 few TRBD1 TRBJ2-7
CASSLTSGGDNEQFF TGCGCCAGCAGTCTCACTAGCGGTGGGGACAATGAGCAGTTCTTC TRBV5-1 many TRBD2 TRBJ2-1
CASSSRRTFLSYNEQFF TGTGCCAGCAGTTCTCGAAGGACTTTCCTATCCTACAATGAGCAGTTCTTC TRBV28 - - TRBJ2-1
CASSDAGTNTEAFF TGCGCCAGCAGCGACGCAGGGACAAACACTGAAGCTTTCTTT TRBV5-1 once - TRBJ1-1
CASSYGLDEQYF TGTGCCAGCAGCTACGGACTAGACGAGCAGTACTTC TRBV7-2 many TRBD2 TRBJ2-7
CASSQDMAGAYGYTF TGCGCCAGCAGCCAAGATATGGCGGGGGCCTATGGCTACACCTTC TRBV4-3 few - TRBJ1-2
CASSLQYAGELFF TGTGCCAGCAGCCTGCAGTACGCCGGGGAGCTGTTTTTT TRBV14 - - TRBJ2-2
CSALLTRGETQYF TGCAGTGCTCTACTTACTAGGGGCGAGACCCAGTACTTC TRBV20-1 - - TRBJ2-5
CASSFSRTPSTDTQYF TGTGCCAGCAGCTTTTCCCGGACTCCAAGCACAGATACGCAGTATTTT TRBV7-2 many - TRBJ2-3
CASSRPGGPRETQYF TGTGCCAGCAGCCGGCCGGGGGGGCCGCGTGAGACCCAGTACTTC TRBV27 many TRBD2 TRBJ2-5
CASSAIRDTSTDTQYF TGCGCCAGCAGCGCTATCCGGGACACAAGCACAGATACGCAGTATTTT TRBV5-1 - - TRBJ2-3